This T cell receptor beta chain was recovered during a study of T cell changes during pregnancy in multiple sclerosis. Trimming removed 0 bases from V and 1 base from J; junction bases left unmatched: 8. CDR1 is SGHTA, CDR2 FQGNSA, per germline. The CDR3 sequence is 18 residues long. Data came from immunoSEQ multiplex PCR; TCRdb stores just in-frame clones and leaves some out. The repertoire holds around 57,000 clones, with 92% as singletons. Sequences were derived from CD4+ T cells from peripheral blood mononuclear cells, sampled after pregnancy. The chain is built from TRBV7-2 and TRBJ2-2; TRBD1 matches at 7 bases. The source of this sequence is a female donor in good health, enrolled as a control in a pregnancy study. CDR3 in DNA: TGTGCCAGCAGCTTAGCCCCCGTGACAGGGATGAACACCGGGGAGCTGTTTTTT. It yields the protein CASSLAPVTGMNTGELFF.